The clone carrying this T cell receptor beta chain came up many times. The antigen is not known. What was sequenced were expressed TCRB transcripts, since all of the isolated RNA had been reverse transcribed. The study sequenced naive, central memory and regulatory T cell samples to an average of about 4 million reads. Profiled with immunoSEQ multiplex PCR; TCRdb holds only in-frame clones, not every one. The sample includes 300,000 to 350,000 clones, approximately 8% of them seen just once. This entry belongs to a study of beta chain features in type 1 diabetes. Notes on the study in general: For patients, the naive, central memory and Treg TCRB repertoires appeared more alike than for healthy donors.

From germline, CDR1 is SNHLY and CDR2 FYNNEI. The CDR3 length is 14 residues. The V gene lost 6 bases and the J gene lost 1 base, with 12 bases spanning the gap. This clonotype originated in a young woman in good health. The chain is built from TRBV2 and TRBJ1-2; D perhaps matches TRBD1 (5 bases). What was sequenced was central memory CD4+ T cells from blood. The CDR3 reads CASRADRDNYGYTF. CDR3 in DNA: TGTGCCAGCAGGGCAGACAGAGATAACTATGGCTACACCTTC. The variable domain in full, with the rest retrieved from reference TRBV2 and TRBJ1-2, is EPEVTQTPSHQVTQMGQEVILRCVPISNHLYFYWYRQILGQKVEFLVSFYNNEISEKSEIFDDQFSVERPDGSNFTLKIRSTKLEDSAMYFCASRADRDNYGYTFGSGTRLTVV.